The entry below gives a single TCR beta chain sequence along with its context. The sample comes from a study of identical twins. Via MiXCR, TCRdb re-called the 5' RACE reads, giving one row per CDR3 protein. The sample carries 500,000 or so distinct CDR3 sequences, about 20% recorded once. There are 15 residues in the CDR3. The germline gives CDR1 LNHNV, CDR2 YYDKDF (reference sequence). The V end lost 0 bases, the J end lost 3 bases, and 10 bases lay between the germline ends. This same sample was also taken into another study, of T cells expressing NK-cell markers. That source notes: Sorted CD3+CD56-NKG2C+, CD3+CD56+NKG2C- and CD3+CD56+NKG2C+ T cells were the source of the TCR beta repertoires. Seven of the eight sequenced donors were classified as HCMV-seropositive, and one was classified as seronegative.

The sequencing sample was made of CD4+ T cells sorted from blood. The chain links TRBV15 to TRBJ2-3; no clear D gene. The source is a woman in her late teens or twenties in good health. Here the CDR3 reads CATSREGRITDTQYF. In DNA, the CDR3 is TGTGCCACCAGCAGAGAGGGCAGGATTACAGATACGCAGTATTTT.